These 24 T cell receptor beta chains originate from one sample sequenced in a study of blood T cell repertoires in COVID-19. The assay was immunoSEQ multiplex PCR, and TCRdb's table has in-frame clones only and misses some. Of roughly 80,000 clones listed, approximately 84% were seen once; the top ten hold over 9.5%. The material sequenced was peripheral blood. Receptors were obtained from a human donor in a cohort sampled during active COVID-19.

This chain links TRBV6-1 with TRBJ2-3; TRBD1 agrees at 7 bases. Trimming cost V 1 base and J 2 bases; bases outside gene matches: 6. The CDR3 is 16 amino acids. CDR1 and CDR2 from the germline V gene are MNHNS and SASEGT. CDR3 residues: CASSEGWGQTTDTQYF. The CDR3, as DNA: TGTGCCAGCAGTGAAGGGTGGGGACAGACCACAGATACGCAGTATTTT.

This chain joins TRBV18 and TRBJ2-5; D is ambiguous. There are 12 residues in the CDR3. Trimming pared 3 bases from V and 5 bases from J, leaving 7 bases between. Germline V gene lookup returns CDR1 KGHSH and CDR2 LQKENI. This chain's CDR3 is CASSPIGETQYF. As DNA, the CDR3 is TGTGCCAGCTCACCGATCGGGGAGACCCAGTACTTC.

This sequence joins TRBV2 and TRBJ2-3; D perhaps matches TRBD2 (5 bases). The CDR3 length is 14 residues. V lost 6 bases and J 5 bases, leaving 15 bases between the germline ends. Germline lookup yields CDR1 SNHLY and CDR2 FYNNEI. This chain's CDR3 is CASRLGLEGDTQYF. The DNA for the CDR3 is TGTGCCAGCAGACTCGGCCTAGAGGGAGATACGCAGTATTTT. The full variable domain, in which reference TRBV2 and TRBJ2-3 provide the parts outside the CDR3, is EPEVTQTPSHQVTQMGQEVILRCVPISNHLYFYWYRQILGQKVEFLVSFYNNEISEKSEIFDDQFSVERPDGSNFTLKIRSTKLEDSAMYFCASRLGLEGDTQYFGPGTRLTVL.

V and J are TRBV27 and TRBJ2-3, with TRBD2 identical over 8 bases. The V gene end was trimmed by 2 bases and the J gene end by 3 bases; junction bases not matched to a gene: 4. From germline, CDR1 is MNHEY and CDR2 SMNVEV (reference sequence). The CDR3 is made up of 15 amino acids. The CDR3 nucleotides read TGTGCCAGCAGTTTACAAGCGGGAGCAACAGATACGCAGTATTTT. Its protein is CASSLQAGATDTQYF.

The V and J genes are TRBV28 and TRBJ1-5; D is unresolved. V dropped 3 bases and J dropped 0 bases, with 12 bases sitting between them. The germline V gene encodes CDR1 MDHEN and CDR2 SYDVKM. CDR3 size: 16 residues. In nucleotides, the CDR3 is TGTGCCAGCAGTTTTTCGACACTGGCTAGCAATCAGCCCCAGCATTTT. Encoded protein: CASSFSTLASNQPQHF.

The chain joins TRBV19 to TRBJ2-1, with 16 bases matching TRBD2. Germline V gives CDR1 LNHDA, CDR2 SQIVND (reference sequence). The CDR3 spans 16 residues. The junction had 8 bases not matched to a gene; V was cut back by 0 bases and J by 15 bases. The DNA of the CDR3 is TGTGCCAGTAGTATAGAGGGGACTAGCGGGAGGGCCAAGCCGTTCTTC. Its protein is CASSIEGTSGRAKPFF. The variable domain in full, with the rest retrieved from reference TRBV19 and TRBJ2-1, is DGGITQSPKYLFRKEGQNVTLSCEQNLNHDAMYWYRQDPGQGLRLIYYSQIVNDFQKGDIAEGYSVSREKKESFPLTVTSAQKNPTAFYLCASSIEGTSGRAKPFFGPGTRLTVL.

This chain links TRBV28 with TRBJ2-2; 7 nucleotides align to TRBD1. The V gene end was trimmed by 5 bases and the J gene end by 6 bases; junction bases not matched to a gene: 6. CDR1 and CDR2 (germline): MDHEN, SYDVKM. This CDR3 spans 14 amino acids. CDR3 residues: CASSATTGSGELFF. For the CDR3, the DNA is TGTGCCAGCAGTGCTACGACAGGGTCCGGGGAGCTGTTTTTT.

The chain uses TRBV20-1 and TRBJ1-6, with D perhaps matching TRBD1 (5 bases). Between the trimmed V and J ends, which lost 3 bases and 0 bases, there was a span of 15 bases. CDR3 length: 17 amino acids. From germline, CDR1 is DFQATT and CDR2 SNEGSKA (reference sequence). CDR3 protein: CSASAPDRSSYNSPLHF. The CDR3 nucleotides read TGCAGTGCTAGTGCCCCAGACAGAAGCTCCTATAATTCACCCCTCCACTTT.

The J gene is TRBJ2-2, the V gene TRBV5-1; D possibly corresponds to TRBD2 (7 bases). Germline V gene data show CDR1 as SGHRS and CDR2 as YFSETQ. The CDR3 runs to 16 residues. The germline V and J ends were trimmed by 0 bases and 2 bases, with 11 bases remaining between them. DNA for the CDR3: TGCGCCAGCAGCTTGGTCCGGGGGGCCAACACCGGGGAGCTGTTTTTT. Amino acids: CASSLVRGANTGELFF.

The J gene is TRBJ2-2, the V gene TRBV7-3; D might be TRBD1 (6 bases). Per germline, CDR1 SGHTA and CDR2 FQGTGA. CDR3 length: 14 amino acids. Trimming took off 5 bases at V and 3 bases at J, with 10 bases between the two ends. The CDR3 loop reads CASSIYRDTGELFF. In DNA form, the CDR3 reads TGTGCCAGCAGCATCTACAGGGACACCGGGGAGCTGTTTTTT.

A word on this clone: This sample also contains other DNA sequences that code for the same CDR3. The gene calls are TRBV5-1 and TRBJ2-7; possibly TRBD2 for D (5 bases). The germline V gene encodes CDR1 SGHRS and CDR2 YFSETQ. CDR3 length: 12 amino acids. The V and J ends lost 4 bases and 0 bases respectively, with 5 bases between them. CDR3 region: CASSRDSYEQYF. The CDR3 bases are TGCGCCAGCAGCCGGGACTCCTACGAGCAGTACTTC.

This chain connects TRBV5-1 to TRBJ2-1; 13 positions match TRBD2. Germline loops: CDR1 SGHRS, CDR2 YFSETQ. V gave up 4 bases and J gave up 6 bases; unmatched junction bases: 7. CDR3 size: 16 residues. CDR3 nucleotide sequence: TGCGCCAGCAGCGTTCAGGGACTAGCGGGACCCAATGAGCAGTTCTTC. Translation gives CASSVQGLAGPNEQFF. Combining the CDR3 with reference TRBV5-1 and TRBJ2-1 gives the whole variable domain KAGVTQTPRYLIKTRGQQVTLSCSPISGHRSVSWYQQTPGQGLQFLFEYFSETQRNKGNFPGRFSGRQFSNSRSEMNVSTLELGDSALYLCASSVQGLAGPNEQFFGPGTRLTVL.

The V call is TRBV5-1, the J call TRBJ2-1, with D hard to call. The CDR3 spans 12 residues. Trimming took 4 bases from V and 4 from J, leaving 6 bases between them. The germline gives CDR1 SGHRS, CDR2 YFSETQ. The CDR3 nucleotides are TGCGCCAGCAGCGTACAGTACAATGAGCAGTTCTTC. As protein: CASSVQYNEQFF.

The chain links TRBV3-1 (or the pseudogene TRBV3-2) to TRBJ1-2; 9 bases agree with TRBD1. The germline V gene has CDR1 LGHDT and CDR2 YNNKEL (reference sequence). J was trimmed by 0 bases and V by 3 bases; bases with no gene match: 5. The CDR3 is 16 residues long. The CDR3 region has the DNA TGTGCCAGCAGCCACCTGGGACAGGGCACTAACTATGGCTACACCTTC. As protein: CASSHLGQGTNYGYTF.

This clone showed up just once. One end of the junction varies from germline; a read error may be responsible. CDR3 coding DNA: TGTGCTAGCAGCTTGGGGACAGGGGCTTCTGAGCAGTTCTTC. Its translation is CASSLGTGASEQFF. The V and J genes are TRBV7-7 and TRBJ2-1; TRBD1 matches at 10 bases. Germline V CDR1 and CDR2: SSHAT, FNYEAQ (reference sequence). The CDR3 has 14 amino acids.

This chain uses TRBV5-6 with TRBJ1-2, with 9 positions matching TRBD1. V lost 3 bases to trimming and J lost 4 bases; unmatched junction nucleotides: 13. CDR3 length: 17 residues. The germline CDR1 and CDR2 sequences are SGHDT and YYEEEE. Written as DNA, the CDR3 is TGTGCCAGCAGCTCCCCCTTCCGGGACAGGGCCATCTATGGCTACACCTTC. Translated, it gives CASSSPFRDRAIYGYTF.

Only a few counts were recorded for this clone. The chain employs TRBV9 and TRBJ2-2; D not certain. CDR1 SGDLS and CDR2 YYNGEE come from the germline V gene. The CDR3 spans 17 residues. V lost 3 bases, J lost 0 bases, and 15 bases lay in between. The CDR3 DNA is TGTGCCAGCAGCGCGTCCCTAGTTGACGCGAACACCGGGGAGCTGTTTTTT. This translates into CASSASLVDANTGELFF.

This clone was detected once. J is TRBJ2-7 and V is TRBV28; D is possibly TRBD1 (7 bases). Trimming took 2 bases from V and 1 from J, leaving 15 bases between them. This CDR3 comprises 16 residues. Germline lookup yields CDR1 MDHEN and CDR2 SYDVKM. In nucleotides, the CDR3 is TGTGCCAGCAGTTTAGGGGGGACAGCTCCATCCTACGAGCAGTACTTC. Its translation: CASSLGGTAPSYEQYF. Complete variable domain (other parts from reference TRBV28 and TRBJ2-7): DVKVTQSSRYLVKRTGEKVFLECVQDMDHENMFWYRQDPGLGLRLIYFSYDVKMKEKGDIPEGYSVSREKKERFSLILESASTNQTSMYLCASSLGGTAPSYEQYFGPGTRLTVT.

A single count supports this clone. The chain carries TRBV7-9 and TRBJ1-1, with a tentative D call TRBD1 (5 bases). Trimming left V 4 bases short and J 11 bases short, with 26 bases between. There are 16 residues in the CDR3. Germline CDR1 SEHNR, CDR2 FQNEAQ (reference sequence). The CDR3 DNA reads TGTGCCAGCAGCTCCTTCATTGACAGATCTCCAAGGGTGGCTTTCTTT. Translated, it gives CASSSFIDRSPRVAFF.

The CDR3 spells CASSILRETGNTIYF. DNA of the CDR3: TGTGCCAGCTCCATCTTGAGGGAAACTGGAAACACCATATATTTT. This rearrangement joins TRBV18 to TRBJ1-3; D remains ambiguous. Trimming pared 6 bases from V and 2 bases from J, leaving 14 bases between. The V gene's germline CDR1 is KGHSH and CDR2 LQKENI. There are 15 residues in the CDR3.

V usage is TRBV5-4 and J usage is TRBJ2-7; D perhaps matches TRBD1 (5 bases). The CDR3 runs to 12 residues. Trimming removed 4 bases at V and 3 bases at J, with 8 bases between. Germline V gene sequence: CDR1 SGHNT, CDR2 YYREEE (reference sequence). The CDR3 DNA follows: TGTGCCAGCAGCCGAGACAGCTACGAGCAGTACTTC. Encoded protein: CASSRDSYEQYF.

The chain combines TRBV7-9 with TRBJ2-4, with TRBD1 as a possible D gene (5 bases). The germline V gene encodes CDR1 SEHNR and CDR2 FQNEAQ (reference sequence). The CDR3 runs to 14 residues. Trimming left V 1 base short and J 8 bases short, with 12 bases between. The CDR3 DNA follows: TGTGCCAGCAGCTTAGAGGCAGGGATGGACATTCAGTACTTC. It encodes CASSLEAGMDIQYF. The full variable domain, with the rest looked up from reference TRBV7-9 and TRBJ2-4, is DTGVSQNPRHKITKRGQNVTFRCDPISEHNRLYWYRQTLGQGPEFLTYFQNEAQLEKSRLLSDRFSAERPKGSFSTLEIQRTEQGDSAMYLCASSLEAGMDIQYFGAGTRLSVL.

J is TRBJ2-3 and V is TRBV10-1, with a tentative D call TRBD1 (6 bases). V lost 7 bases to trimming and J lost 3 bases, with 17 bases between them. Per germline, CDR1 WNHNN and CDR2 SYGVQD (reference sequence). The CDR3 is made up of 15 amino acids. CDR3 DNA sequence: TGCGCCAGCACCGGTGGCAGGGGAACGACAGATACGCAGTATTTT. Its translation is CASTGGRGTTDTQYF.

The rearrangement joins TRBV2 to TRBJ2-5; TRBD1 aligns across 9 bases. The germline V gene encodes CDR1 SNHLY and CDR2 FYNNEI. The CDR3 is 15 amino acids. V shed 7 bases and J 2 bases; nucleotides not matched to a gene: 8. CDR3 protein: CASILGGTGQETQYF. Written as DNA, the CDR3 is TGTGCCAGCATATTGGGGGGGACAGGGCAAGAGACCCAGTACTTC.